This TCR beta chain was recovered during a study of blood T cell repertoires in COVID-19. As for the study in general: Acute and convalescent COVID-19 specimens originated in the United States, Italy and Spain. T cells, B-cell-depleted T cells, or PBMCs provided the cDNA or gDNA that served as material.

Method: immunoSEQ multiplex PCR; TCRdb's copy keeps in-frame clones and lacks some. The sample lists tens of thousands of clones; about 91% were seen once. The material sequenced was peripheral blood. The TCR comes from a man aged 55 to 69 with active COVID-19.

Here the CDR3 DNA reads TGTGCCAGTAGCTTTGACAGATATAATTCACCCCTCCACTTT. Translated, it gives CASSFDRYNSPLHF. V gene TRBV19 combines with J gene TRBJ1-6; tentative D call: TRBD1 (5 bases). Deletions cut 6 bases from V and 4 bases from J, with 10 bases between. This CDR3 spans 14 amino acids. CDR1 and CDR2 (germline): LNHDA, SQIVND (reference sequence).